Each of the 20 T cell receptor beta chains below was sequenced from the same sample in a study of cytomegalovirus exposure and HLA in healthy donors. Both 60 Vbeta primers and 13 Jbeta primers went into the PCR. The table came from immunoSEQ multiplex PCR; TCRdb's copy has only in-frame clones and leaves some out. The sample includes approximately 220,000 clones, about 80% of them seen just once. What was sequenced was PBMCs. The receptors derive from a male donor in good health and CMV-seronegative.

This chain uses TRBV28 with TRBJ1-2; the match to TRBD1 covers 11 bases. The CDR3 is 14 residues long. V lost 6 bases to trimming and J lost 0 bases; unmatched junction nucleotides: 0. Per germline, CDR1 MDHEN and CDR2 SYDVKM. The CDR3 sequence is CASRGQGANYGYTF. In DNA, the CDR3 is TGTGCCAGCAGGGGACAGGGGGCTAACTATGGCTACACCTTC.

The chain recombines TRBV6-6 with TRBJ2-7, with TRBD2 as a possible D gene (6 bases). The CDR3 is made up of 13 amino acids. V lost 8 bases and J lost 0, with 11 bases in between. Germline V gives CDR1 MNHNY, CDR2 SVGAGI (reference sequence). CDR3 region: CASAGLVSYEQYF. CDR3 DNA: TGTGCCAGCGCGGGACTTGTCTCCTACGAGCAGTACTTC.

J is TRBJ2-5 and V is TRBV7-9, with D tentatively TRBD1 (6 bases). This CDR3 region has 15 residues. Looked up from germline, CDR1 is SEHNR and CDR2 is FQNEAQ (reference sequence). V gave up 8 bases and J gave up 4 bases, with 20 bases separating them. CDR3 loop: CASRSGRGDRETQYF. In DNA, the CDR3 is TGTGCCAGCCGCTCGGGCAGGGGCGACCGAGAGACCCAGTACTTC.

Turning to this clone: Other DNA sequences from this sample encode an identical CDR3 as well. The J gene is TRBJ1-2, the V gene TRBV27; the match to TRBD1 covers 11 bases. This CDR3 has 14 amino acids. CDR1 and CDR2 from the germline V gene are MNHEY and SMNVEV (reference sequence). Germline trimming cut 4 bases from V and 7 bases from J; bases unmatched to any gene: 5. The CDR3 DNA reads as TGTGCCAGCAGTTCTCAAGGACAGGGGGCTGGCTACACCTTC. This encodes CASSSQGQGAGYTF.

The count of this clone is one. In DNA, the CDR3 is TGTGCCAGTAGTATGGCCGTTAGCGGGATCCTATTCTACGAGCAGTACTTC. Translated: CASSMAVSGILFYEQYF. The J gene is TRBJ2-7, the V gene TRBV19, with 8 bases fitting TRBD2. The CDR3 totals 17 residues. CDR1 and CDR2 from the germline V gene are LNHDA and SQIVND (reference sequence). With 3 bases clipped from V and 3 bases from J, the junction kept 13 bases outside the gene matches.

The chain carries TRBV4-3 and TRBJ2-6; TRBD1 aligns across 8 bases. The CDR3 spans 18 residues. Germline V gives CDR1 LGHNA, CDR2 YSLEER. Germline trimming cut 3 bases from V and 1 base from J; bases unmatched to any gene: 8. The DNA for the CDR3 is TGCGCCAGCAGCCACTTAGGACAGGGAGTGTCTGGGGCCAACGTCCTGACTTTC. It is translated as CASSHLGQGVSGANVLTF.

The chain joins TRBV19 to TRBJ2-1, with 7 bases aligning to TRBD1. CDR1 is LNHDA, CDR2 SQIVND, per germline (reference sequence). This CDR3 has 13 amino acids. With V trimmed by 6 bases and J by 5 bases, 4 bases remained unmatched. CDR3 amino acids: CASRRGRDNEQFF. The CDR3 nucleotides are TGTGCCAGTAGGAGGGGGCGGGACAATGAGCAGTTCTTC. The full variable domain, its missing parts supplied by reference TRBV19 and TRBJ2-1, is DGGITQSPKYLFRKEGQNVTLSCEQNLNHDAMYWYRQDPGQGLRLIYYSQIVNDFQKGDIAEGYSVSREKKESFPLTVTSAQKNPTAFYLCASRRGRDNEQFFGPGTRLTVL.

This chain links TRBV9 with TRBJ2-3; the D gene is possibly TRBD2 (5 bases). Deletions cut 3 bases from V and 5 bases from J, with 16 bases between. Germline-derived CDR1 and CDR2 are SGDLS and YYNGEE. The CDR3 spans 15 residues. This CDR3 reads CASSGTTGVGDTQYF. In DNA form, the CDR3 reads TGTGCCAGCAGCGGCACAACCGGGGTTGGAGATACGCAGTATTTT.

The chain carries TRBV30 and TRBJ2-5; TRBD1 aligns across 7 bases. The J call could be wrong; TRBJ2-7 is a better fit for the DNA end. The CDR3 has 12 amino acids. Germline CDR1 and CDR2: GTSNPN and SVGIG (reference sequence). In DNA form, the CDR3 reads TGTGCCTGGGGCACAGGGGTCGGCGAGCAGTACTTC. Protein: CAWGTGVGEQYF.

This clone was recorded a few times. The rearrangement joins TRBV19 to TRBJ2-1, with 8 positions matching TRBD2. With 6 bases clipped from V and 4 bases from J, the junction kept 11 bases outside the gene matches. The germline CDR1 and CDR2 sequences are LNHDA and SQIVND (reference sequence). This CDR3 has 16 amino acids. The CDR3 spells CASSLKGLAWYNEQFF. DNA of the CDR3: TGTGCCAGTAGCCTCAAAGGACTAGCCTGGTACAATGAGCAGTTCTTC.

This clone was recorded only once. V gene TRBV9 combines with J gene TRBJ2-7, with 7 bases matching TRBD2. Germline CDR1 SGDLS, CDR2 YYNGEE. The CDR3 spans 14 residues. The trim removed 4 bases at V and 1 base at J, leaving 5 bases unmatched. The CDR3 loop is CASSPRTSSYEQYF. As DNA, the CDR3 is TGTGCCAGCAGCCCCCGGACTAGTTCCTACGAGCAGTACTTC. Together with reference TRBV9 and TRBJ2-7, the CDR3 gives the full variable domain: DSGVTQTPKHLITATGQRVTLRCSPRSGDLSVYWYQQSLDQGLQFLIQYYNGEERAKGNILERFSAQQFPDLHSELNLSSLELGDSALYFCASSPRTSSYEQYFGPGTRLTVT.

J is TRBJ1-1 and V is TRBV5-1, with D unresolved. The CDR3 length is 13 residues. Trimming stripped 0 bases from V and 7 bases from J, with 10 bases between. CDR1 is SGHRS, CDR2 YFSETQ, per germline. CDR3 nucleotides: TGCGCCAGCAGCTTGGAGTCAACGAGTGAAGCTTTCTTT. It codes for CASSLESTSEAFF.

This rearrangement joins TRBV5-5 to TRBJ2-2; D is perhaps TRBD2 (5 bases). This CDR3 region has 15 residues. V gave up 2 bases and J gave up 3 bases, with 11 bases separating them. Germline loops: CDR1 SGHKS, CDR2 YYEKEE (reference sequence). The CDR3 is CASSLLSGDTGELFF. CDR3 sequence (DNA): TGTGCCAGCAGCTTATTGTCCGGGGACACCGGGGAGCTGTTTTTT.

V gene TRBV5-1 combines with J gene TRBJ2-6, with unresolved D. CDR1 is SGHRS, CDR2 YFSETQ, per germline. The V gene lost 4 bases and the J gene lost 4 bases, with 12 bases spanning the gap. The CDR3 consists of 15 residues. The CDR3 region is CASSLSSLGANVLTF. The CDR3 region has the DNA TGCGCCAGCAGCCTTAGCAGCCTAGGGGCCAACGTCCTGACTTTC.

The rearrangement links TRBV11-2 to TRBJ2-5; no clear D. Per germline, CDR1 SGHAT and CDR2 FQNNGV. V lost 5 bases and J lost 7, with 8 bases in between. This CDR3 region has 11 residues. CDR3 protein: CASSIPGTQYF. The DNA of the CDR3 is TGTGCCAGCAGCATCCCGGGGACCCAGTACTTC.

The chain carries TRBV7-2 and TRBJ2-6; a weak D match, TRBD1 (5 bases). Per germline, CDR1 SGHTA and CDR2 FQGNSA. This CDR3 is built from 15 residues. The V end was cut by 5 bases, the J end by 0 bases, with 8 bases between. CDR3 bases: TGTGCCAGCAGCCCGACAGCCTCTGGGGCCAACGTCCTGACTTTC. Its translation is CASSPTASGANVLTF.

This clone was counted only a few times. V usage is TRBV28 and J usage is TRBJ2-1; the D gene is possibly TRBD1 (6 bases). Trimming left V 4 bases short and J 5 bases short, with 15 bases between. The V gene's germline CDR1 is MDHEN and CDR2 SYDVKM. CDR3 size: 15 residues. The CDR3 nucleotides read TGTGCCAGCAGTTCATACAGGGCATTGGACAATGAGCAGTTCTTC. This codes for CASSSYRALDNEQFF.

CDR3 protein: CASSIAGGVDTQYF. As DNA, the CDR3 is TGTGCCAGTAGTATAGCCGGCGGGGTGGATACGCAGTATTTT. The chain uses TRBV19 and TRBJ2-3, with D maybe TRBD2 (6 bases). The CDR3 loop spans 14 amino acids. Trimming removed 1 base at V and 6 bases at J, with 11 bases between. Germline V CDR1 and CDR2: LNHDA, SQIVND (reference sequence).

The rearrangement joins TRBV5-1 to TRBJ2-3, with TRBD1 matching over 8 bases. Germline V gene lookup returns CDR1 SGHRS and CDR2 YFSETQ. V gave up 4 bases and J gave up 6 bases; unmatched junction bases: 7. This CDR3 is 14 amino acids long. CDR3: CASSGQGQGDTQYF. The CDR3 nucleotides are TGCGCCAGCAGCGGACAGGGCCAGGGGGATACGCAGTATTTT. The whole variable domain, remainder taken from reference TRBV5-1 and TRBJ2-3, is KAGVTQTPRYLIKTRGQQVTLSCSPISGHRSVSWYQQTPGQGLQFLFEYFSETQRNKGNFPGRFSGRQFSNSRSEMNVSTLELGDSALYLCASSGQGQGDTQYFGPGTRLTVL.

The genes are TRBV28 and TRBJ2-7; TRBD2 matches 8 bases. Trimming removed 3 bases from V and 0 bases from J; junction bases left unmatched: 4. Germline lookup yields CDR1 MDHEN and CDR2 SYDVKM. The CDR3 sequence is 15 residues long. The CDR3 is CASSFLAGGSYEQYF. The CDR3 bases are TGTGCCAGCAGTTTTCTGGCGGGAGGCTCCTACGAGCAGTACTTC.